The entry that follows covers one TCR beta chain sequence. Other DNA sequences within the sample encode an identical CDR3. The sample originates from a study of blood T cell repertoires in COVID-19. Method: immunoSEQ multiplex PCR; TCRdb's copy keeps in-frame clones and lacks some. The data hold more than 120,000 clones, with about 87% observed a single time. Germline V CDR1 and CDR2: SGHDN, FVKESK. The CDR3 loop spans 14 amino acids. With 1 base removed from V and 3 bases from J, the gap between germline ends came to 9 bases. This sequence originates from a man aged 45 to 65 in a cohort exposed to, infected with or recovered from COVID-19 (not recorded which). The chain joins TRBV14 to TRBJ1-1; D remains unclear. The specimen sequenced was PBMCs or T cells enriched from blood (not recorded which). The CDR3 reads CASSQVSGYTEAFF. In nucleotides, the CDR3 is TGTGCCAGCAGCCAAGTATCGGGGTACACTGAAGCTTTCTTT.